The clone carrying this T cell receptor (beta chain) was observed a single time. Sequencing was performed with immunoSEQ multiplex PCR; in TCRdb, only in-frame clones are kept and a portion is missing. The sample has roughly 97,000 clones; roughly 79% are singletons. These data belong to a study of radiotherapy plus CTLA-4 blockade in lung cancer. The CDR3 extends over 14 amino acids. V shed 3 bases and J shed 7 bases, with 13 bases lying between them. Germline V gene lookup returns CDR1 WSHSY and CDR2 SAAADI. The clonotype comes from a human donor with non-small cell lung cancer who had a partial response to radiotherapy plus ipilimumab. Some clones in this sample may be carry-over from other donors' samples. V usage is TRBV10-2 and J usage is TRBJ2-1; no clear D. This sample comprised peripheral blood, obtained from a patient treated with radiotherapy plus ipilimumab. As DNA, the CDR3 is TGCGCCAGCAGTGAAGTCCCCTTAGTAAATGAGCAGTTCTTC. Amino acids: CASSEVPLVNEQFF.